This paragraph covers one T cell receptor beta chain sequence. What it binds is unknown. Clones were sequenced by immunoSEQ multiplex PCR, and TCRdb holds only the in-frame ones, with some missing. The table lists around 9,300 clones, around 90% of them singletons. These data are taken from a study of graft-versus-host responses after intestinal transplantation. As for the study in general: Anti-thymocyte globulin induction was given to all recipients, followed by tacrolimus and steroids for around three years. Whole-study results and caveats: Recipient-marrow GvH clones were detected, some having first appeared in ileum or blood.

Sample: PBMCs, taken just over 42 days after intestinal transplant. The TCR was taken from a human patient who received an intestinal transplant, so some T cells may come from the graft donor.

CDR3 coding DNA: TGCGCCAGCAGCCAAGAAGCTTATCAGCCCCAGCATTTT. Encoded protein: CASSQEAYQPQHF. The chain couples TRBV4-1 to TRBJ1-5, with D hard to call. The V end was cut by 0 bases, the J end by 5 bases, with 5 bases between. Germline loops: CDR1 MGHRA, CDR2 YSYEKL. The CDR3 consists of 13 residues.